This T cell receptor beta chain emerged from a study of blood T cells in healthy people across ages. PCR was performed a second time for about 7 to 12 cycles using a sample-barcoded 5' primer and a J-beta primer mix. MiXCR was run by TCRdb on the 5' RACE reads, yielding one entry per CDR3 protein. The table records some 1,800,000 distinct CDR3 sequences, about two fifths of them present only once. From germline, CDR1 is SGHKS and CDR2 YYEKEE (reference sequence). The CDR3 runs 15 residues. This chain uses TRBV5-5 with TRBJ2-7; D not resolved. The tail of the sequence fits TRBJ2-5 better, so the J call may be wrong. Sequences were obtained from blood. This TCR came from a human donor in good health. CDR3 coding DNA: TGTGCCAGCAGACAAGGACCCCACACAAGCCAGACCCAGTACTTC. This codes for CASRQGPHTSQTQYF.